This TCR beta chain is from a study of T cells in Graves' hyperthyroidism and ophthalmopathy. RNA transcripts yielded amplified TCR beta CDR3 regions. HTBI primers drove first-round RT-PCR of the TCR CDR3. TCRdb re-derived calls from the multiplex PCR reads in MiXCR, one entry per CDR3 protein. The repertoire holds fewer than 700,000 distinct CDR3 sequences, with 17% as singletons. Many counts were recorded for this clonotype. This CDR3 has 14 amino acids. Germline V gives CDR1 SNHLY, CDR2 FYNNEI. V trimming: 6 bases; J trimming: 7 bases; junction bases outside the gene matches: 4. This TCR derives from a woman aged 18-35 years with Graves' ophthalmopathy. The sample was blood. V usage is TRBV2 and J usage is TRBJ1-6; 9 nucleotides line up with TRBD1. The CDR3 spells CASRLGQGNSPLHF. DNA of the CDR3: TGTGCCAGCAGGCTCGGACAGGGGAATTCACCCCTCCACTTT.